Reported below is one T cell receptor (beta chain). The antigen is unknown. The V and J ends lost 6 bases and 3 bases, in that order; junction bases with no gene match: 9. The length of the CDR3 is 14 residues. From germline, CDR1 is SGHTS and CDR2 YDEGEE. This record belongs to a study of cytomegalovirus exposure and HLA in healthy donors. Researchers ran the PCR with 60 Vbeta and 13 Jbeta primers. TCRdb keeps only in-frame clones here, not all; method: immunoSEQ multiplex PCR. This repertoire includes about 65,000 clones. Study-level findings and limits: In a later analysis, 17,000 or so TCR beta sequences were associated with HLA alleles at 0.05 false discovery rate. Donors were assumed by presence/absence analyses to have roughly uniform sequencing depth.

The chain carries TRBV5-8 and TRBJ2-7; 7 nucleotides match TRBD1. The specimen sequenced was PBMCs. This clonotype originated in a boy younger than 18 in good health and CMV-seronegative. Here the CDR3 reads CASNNRGRHYEQYF. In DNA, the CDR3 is TGTGCCAGCAACAACAGGGGCCGACACTACGAGCAGTACTTC.